The sample holds a few counts of the clone carrying this T cell receptor beta chain. Its antigen remains unknown. Other DNA sequences in the sample encode the same CDR3. This entry is derived from a study of beta chain features in type 1 diabetes. Study-wide context: Analysis included about 110 million sorted cells drawn from all samples.

Overall study results and limits: Naive, central memory and regulatory TCRB repertoires appeared more similar among patients than healthy donors. Diminished insertions and augmented deletions at VDJ junctions characterized type 1 diabetes patients. Researchers report that Type 1 diabetes patients had moderately but significantly shorter TCRB CDR3s across all four CD4+ subsets.

What was sequenced were expressed TCRB transcripts, since all of the isolated RNA had been reverse transcribed. Clones were sequenced by immunoSEQ multiplex PCR, and TCRdb holds only the in-frame ones, with some missing. The sample consists of under 300,000 clones, roughly 21% of them appearing once. The source is a woman aged 40 to 50 with type 1 diabetes. Sequenced sample: naive CD4+ T cells from blood.

DNA for the CDR3: TGTGCCAGCAGGGAGGAAGATACGCAGTATTTT. Its protein is CASREEDTQYF. This chain joins TRBV2 and TRBJ2-3, with TRBD2 as a possible D gene (5 bases). The CDR3 has 11 amino acids. The germline V gene encodes CDR1 SNHLY and CDR2 FYNNEI. Between the trimmed V and J ends, which lost 6 bases and 5 bases, there was a span of 6 bases.